This T cell receptor beta chain emerged from a study of cytomegalovirus exposure and HLA in healthy donors. Points from the study as a whole: Productive rates of about 87% or about 30% were seen for most TCR beta V segments in an earlier analysis. In vitro, three CMV-associated chains proved specific for CMV antigens. Some V segments, including TRBV6-2 and TRBV6-3, were excluded as indistinguishable.

As for this clone: Its antigen is not identified.

The PCR employed 60 Vbeta primers together with 13 Jbeta primers. TCRdb's table, derived via immunoSEQ multiplex PCR, lists solely in-frame clones and lacks some. Of roughly 120,000 clones listed, roughly four fifths were seen once; the top ten hold approximately 1.5%. From germline, CDR1 is SGHNT and CDR2 YYREEE (reference sequence). This CDR3 spans 15 amino acids. V lost 0 bases and J 1 base, leaving 10 bases between the germline ends. This clonotype was sampled from a woman under 30 in good health and CMV-seronegative. This chain joins TRBV5-4 and TRBJ1-1, with a tentative D call TRBD1 (6 bases). The sample consisted of PBMCs. The CDR3, as DNA: TGTGCCAGCAGCTTGGAAGGGGGTAGGAACACTGAAGCTTTCTTT. It codes for CASSLEGGRNTEAFF.